This T cell receptor beta chain is drawn from a study of T cells after yellow fever vaccination. TCRdb called the 5' RACE reads again in MiXCR, with one record for every CDR3 protein. This sample carries about 30,000 distinct CDR3 sequences, 4.4% of them seen once, and the ten largest clones take under 55%. The germline CDR1 and CDR2 sequences are DFQATT and SNEGSKA (reference sequence). The V end lost 2 bases, the J end lost 8 bases, and 7 bases lay between the germline ends. The CDR3 runs 10 residues. Study results and limitations: When the response was secondary, it was weaker but reached its peak faster, day 5 versus 15. The presence of abundant clonotypes contaminating from the bulk population was possible in FACS-sorted repertoires.

This clonotype was recorded many times. Its antigen is unidentified. This material consisted of CD8+ T cells sorted from PBMCs, taken 5 days after the yellow fever booster vaccination. The TCR sequence derives from a man aged 25 to 40 who received the YFV17D yellow fever vaccine. V gene TRBV20-1 combines with J gene TRBJ2-7; D perhaps matches TRBD1 (6 bases). The chain's CDR3 is CSARWGQQYF. In DNA form, the CDR3 reads TGCAGTGCTAGATGGGGGCAGCAGTACTTC.